The next 5 T cell receptor beta chains were all read from a single sample in a study of cytomegalovirus exposure and HLA in healthy donors. Clones were read by immunoSEQ multiplex PCR, and TCRdb kept only the in-frame ones, dropping some. The data contain approximately 57,000 clones, just over 90% of them seen just once; the ten biggest clones take up approximately 6.3%. Sequenced sample: PBMCs. The source of these receptors is a woman between 18 and 29 years old in good health and CMV-seronegative.

This rearrangement joins TRBV27 to TRBJ1-2; D remains unclear. This CDR3 is built from 13 residues. With 8 bases removed from V and 4 bases from J, the gap between germline ends came to 14 bases. CDR1 is MNHEY and CDR2 is SMNVEV in the germline V gene (reference sequence). The CDR3 nucleotides read TGTGCCAGCTTTAAATCGGGTGTCTATGGCTACACCTTC. It encodes CASFKSGVYGYTF.

This rearrangement joins TRBV6-1 to TRBJ2-1, with 11 nucleotides matching TRBD2. CDR3 length: 16 amino acids. Trimming at V came to 4 bases and at J to 7 bases, leaving 9 bases not matched to a gene. Germline V CDR1 and CDR2: MNHNS, SASEGT. In DNA, the CDR3 is TGTGCCAGCAGTGGAGAGATAGCGGGAGGGCCGAATGAGCAGTTCTTC. It yields the protein CASSGEIAGGPNEQFF.

The J gene is TRBJ1-1, the V gene TRBV4-2; D gene ambiguous. V shed 0 bases and J shed 7 bases, with 18 bases lying between them. The CDR3 covers 16 residues. Germline CDR1 is LGHNA and CDR2 is YNFKEQ. The DNA of the CDR3 is TGTGCCAGCAGCCAAGATGTCCGGGAAGACGGGAATGAAGCTTTCTTT. Translated: CASSQDVREDGNEAFF.

The chain joins TRBV19 to TRBJ1-1; maybe TRBD1 (6 bases). The CDR3 runs to 15 residues. Trimming shortened V by 5 bases and J by 1 base, and 14 bases separated the two germline ends. Germline V CDR1 and CDR2: LNHDA, SQIVND (reference sequence). CDR3 in amino acids: CASSRQADTNTEAFF. CDR3 in DNA: TGTGCCAGTAGTCGACAGGCTGATACGAACACTGAAGCTTTCTTT.

This rearrangement joins TRBV6-5 to TRBJ1-5; D gene unclear. The V gene lost 5 bases and the J gene lost 0 bases, with 8 bases spanning the gap. Germline V CDR1 and CDR2: MNHEY, SVGAGI. The CDR3 sequence is 14 residues long. CDR3 sequence: CASSPQFSNQPQHF. The CDR3 DNA follows: TGTGCCAGCAGTCCCCAATTTAGCAATCAGCCCCAGCATTTT.